These T cell receptor beta chains were read from a single sample in a study of post-analysis software for immune sequencing data. TCRdb analysed the PCR reads with MiXCR anew, one entry per CDR3 protein. The table records about half a million distinct CDR3 sequences, roughly 45% of them present only once. The sequencing sample was made of blood. The receptors stem from a girl under 18 with multiple sclerosis. The CDR3 runs from the conserved cysteine through the conserved F or W. D genes are given only for firm matches. Rows may omit the clone size; those that give it use once, few, many or a size class.

few	TRBD1	TRBV27	TRBJ1-5	CASSPGTGGNQPQHF	TGTGCCAGCAGTCCGGGGACAGGGGGCAATCAGCCCCAGCATTTT
NA	NA	TRBV11-2	TRBJ1-2	CASSPGRSATILGGYTF	TGTGCCAGCAGCCCTGGGCGCAGCGCCACTATTCTGGGGGGCTACACCTTC
NA	NA	TRBV11-2	TRBJ2-1	CASSPTGSSGAYNEQFF	TGTGCCAGCAGCCCCACAGGGTCTAGCGGAGCCTACAATGAGCAGTTCTTC
once	TRBD2	TRBV6-6	TRBJ2-5	CASSSFREREVGETQYF	TGTGCCAGCAGTTCCTTCAGGGAGCGGGAGGTAGGAGAGACCCAGTACTTC
once	NA	TRBV24-1	TRBJ2-1	CATSDPTGGSLSYNEQFF	TGTGCCACCAGTGACCCGACTGGCGGGTCCCTCTCCTACAATGAGCAGTTCTTC
few	TRBD1	TRBV12-3/TRBV12-4	TRBJ2-7	CASSYQGATEQYF	TGTGCCAGCAGTTACCAGGGGGCTACCGAGCAGTACTTC
NA	TRBD2	TRBV7-9	TRBJ2-7	CASSYPERGGDEQYF	TGTGCCAGCAGCTACCCGGAGCGGGGGGGAGACGAGCAGTACTTC
NA	NA	TRBV20-1	TRBJ2-3	CSTSPIWRTGTDTQYF	TGCAGTACTAGCCCCATATGGCGGACCGGCACAGATACGCAGTATTTT
NA	NA	TRBV5-1	TRBJ2-7	CASTQGNAEQYF	TGCGCCAGCACCCAGGGAAACGCCGAGCAGTACTTC
NA	NA	TRBV3-1	TRBJ2-1	CASSRPGKEQFF	TGTGCCAGCAGCCGACCGGGGAAGGAGCAGTTCTTC
few	NA	TRBV7-2	TRBJ1-1	CASSLSDRNTEAFF	TGTGCCAGCAGCTTAAGTGACAGAAACACTGAAGCTTTCTTT
NA	TRBD2	TRBV7-3	TRBJ2-3	CASSPTLGGTDTQYF	TGTGCCAGCAGCCCGACGCTGGGGGGGACAGATACGCAGTATTTT
few	TRBD2	TRBV12-3/TRBV12-4	TRBJ2-1	CASSSLLAGEQFF	TGTGCCAGCAGTTCCCTCCTAGCGGGAGAGCAGTTCTTC
NA	NA	TRBV3-1	TRBJ2-5	CASSQEYQETQYF	TGTGCCAGCAGCCAAGAGTACCAAGAGACCCAGTACTTC
few	NA	TRBV20-1	TRBJ2-7	CSAIDSYEQYF	TGCAGTGCTATAGACAGCTACGAGCAGTACTTC
few	TRBD1	TRBV15	TRBJ2-3	CACDRGGTDTQYF	TGTGCCTGCGACAGGGGAGGCACAGATACGCAGTATTTT
NA	TRBD1	TRBV20-1	TRBJ2-7	CSARGGQGAYEQYF	TGCAGTGCTAGAGGGGGACAGGGGGCTTACGAGCAGTACTTC
NA	NA	TRBV3-1	TRBJ2-3	CASSQFGRGLQYF	TGTGCCAGCAGCCAATTCGGTAGGGGGTTGCAGTATTTT
NA	NA	TRBV29-1	TRBJ2-7	CSVEDLWRGGEQYF	TGCAGCGTTGAAGATCTATGGAGGGGTGGCGAGCAGTACTTC
few	NA	TRBV28	TRBJ1-2	CASSIGGYGYTF	TGTGCCAGCAGTATCGGAGGCTATGGCTACACCTTC
NA	TRBD1	TRBV7-9	TRBJ2-7	CASSFDRVHEQYF	TGTGCCAGCAGCTTTGACAGGGTACACGAGCAGTACTTC
NA	TRBD1	TRBV5-5	TRBJ1-4	CASSSPGGQFNEKLFF	TGTGCCAGCAGCTCGCCCGGGGGACAGTTTAATGAAAAACTGTTTTTT
NA	TRBD2	TRBV28	TRBJ2-5	CASSSILASEQYF	TGTGCCAGCAGTTCAATACTAGCGTCTGAGCAGTACTTC
many	NA	TRBV6-2/TRBV6-3	TRBJ2-7	CASIEGGAYEQYF	TGTGCCAGCATCGAGGGTGGAGCCTACGAGCAGTACTTC
few	NA	TRBV27	TRBJ2-7	CASTQGMGAYEQYF	TGTGCCAGCACCCAAGGGATGGGCGCCTACGAGCAGTACTTC
NA	NA	TRBV19	TRBJ1-2	CAISEGSWGGYTF	TGTGCCATATCGGAAGGAAGTTGGGGCGGCTACACCTTC
NA	NA	TRBV5-1	TRBJ2-1	CASSALPTGNNEQFF	TGCGCCAGCAGCGCCTTACCGACAGGAAACAATGAGCAGTTCTTC
NA	NA	TRBV3-1	TRBJ2-7	CASSQEGIEYYEQYF	TGTGCCAGCAGCCAAGAGGGAATAGAATACTACGAGCAGTACTTC
NA	TRBD1	TRBV6-4	TRBJ1-1	CASRTGGEGTEAFF	TGTGCCAGCAGGACAGGGGGCGAGGGCACTGAAGCTTTCTTT
NA	NA	TRBV20-1	TRBJ2-7	CSAKNAGSTYEQYF	TGCAGTGCCAAAAACGCAGGGTCCACCTACGAGCAGTACTTC
few	NA	TRBV4-1	TRBJ2-5	CASSQGLERETQYF	TGCGCCAGCAGCCAAGGACTAGAAAGGGAGACCCAGTACTTC
once	TRBD1	TRBV7-9	TRBJ1-1	CASSLGRGTAEAFF	TGTGCCAGCAGCTTAGGGCGGGGGACAGCAGAAGCTTTCTTT
NA	NA	TRBV5-1	TRBJ2-5	CASSLADGTETQYF	TGCGCCAGCAGCTTGGCCGATGGGACGGAGACCCAGTACTTC